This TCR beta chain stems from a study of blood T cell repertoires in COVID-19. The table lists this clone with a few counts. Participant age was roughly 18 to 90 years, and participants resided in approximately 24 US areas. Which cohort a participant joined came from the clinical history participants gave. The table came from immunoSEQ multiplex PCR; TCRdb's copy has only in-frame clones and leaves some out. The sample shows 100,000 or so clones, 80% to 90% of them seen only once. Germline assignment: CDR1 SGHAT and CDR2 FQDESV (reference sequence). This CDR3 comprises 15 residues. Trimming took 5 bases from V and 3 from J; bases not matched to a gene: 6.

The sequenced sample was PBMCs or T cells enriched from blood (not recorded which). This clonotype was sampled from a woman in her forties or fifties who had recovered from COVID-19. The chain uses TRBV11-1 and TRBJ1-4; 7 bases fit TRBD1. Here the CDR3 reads CASSLSGTANEKLFF. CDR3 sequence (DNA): TGTGCCAGCAGCCTATCCGGGACAGCTAATGAAAAACTGTTTTTT. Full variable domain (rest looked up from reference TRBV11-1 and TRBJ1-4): EAEVAQSPRYKITEKSQAVAFWCDPISGHATLYWYRQILGQGPELLVQFQDESVVDDSQLPKDRFSAERLKGVDSTLKIQPAELGDSAMYLCASSLSGTANEKLFFGSGTQLSVL.